What follows describes a single T cell receptor (beta chain). Its antigen is undetermined. This record comes from a study of OX40 agonist ivuxolimab in advanced cancers. General study findings and limits: In CD8+ T cells, expanded clones were on average more numerous than in CD4+. CD4+ and CD8+ T cells in blood underwent clonal expansion by week 6 at 0.1 to 3.0 mg/kg. The antigens recognized by the expanded peripheral T cells, that is their antigen specificity, were not determined.

Sequencing was performed with immunoSEQ multiplex PCR; in TCRdb, only in-frame clones are kept and a portion is missing. The top ten clones hold less than 0.65% of a sample with around 70,000 clones, 85% of them seen once. This CDR3 is built from 15 residues. The germline V and J ends were trimmed by 5 bases and 4 bases, with 18 bases remaining between them. CDR1 and CDR2 (germline): SGHRS, YFSETQ. This TCR came from an adult with an advanced solid tumor such as melanoma, head and neck, liver or kidney cancer. The sequences come from CD4+ or CD8+ T cells sorted from blood, collected in a trial of the OX40 agonist ivuxolimab. The rearrangement links TRBV5-1 to TRBJ1-2; TRBD1 is a possible D gene (6 bases). CDR3 sequence reads: CASSSTTTGTYGYTF. The CDR3 region has the DNA TGCGCCAGCAGTTCTACCACTACAGGGACCTATGGCTACACCTTC.